Each of the 18 T cell receptor beta chains below was sequenced from the same sample in a study of T cell responses to AZD1222 COVID-19 vaccine. Profiled with immunoSEQ multiplex PCR; TCRdb holds only in-frame clones, not every one. This sample carries 130,000 or so clones, roughly nine tenths of them seen once, and the ten largest clones take roughly 5.7%. The sequences come from peripheral blood, collected on day 0 of AZD1222 vaccination. These receptors all come from an adult in good health.

This chain joins TRBV6-2 or TRBV6-3 and TRBJ1-5; TRBD1 matches at 10 bases. Trimming at V came to 6 bases and at J to 7 bases, leaving 12 bases not matched to a gene. There are 16 residues in the CDR3. CDR1 and CDR2 (germline): MNHEY, SVGEGT. In DNA, the CDR3 is TGTGCCAGCAGCTCTCACGGGACAGGGGTTCGGCAGCCCCAGCATTTT. Translating gives CASSSHGTGVRQPQHF.

In nucleotides, the CDR3 is TGTGCCAGCAGCCAAGTTGGAGGAACCTTCGATGGCTACACCTTC. This codes for CASSQVGGTFDGYTF. The V and J genes are TRBV3-1 (or the pseudogene TRBV3-2) and TRBJ1-2; D remains unclear. CDR1 and CDR2 (germline): LGHDT, YNNKEL (reference sequence). V dropped 1 base and J dropped 6 bases, with 15 bases sitting between them. The CDR3 totals 15 residues.

The chain couples TRBV6-5 to TRBJ1-5; no clear D gene. Germline CDR1 MNHEY, CDR2 SVGAGI. The CDR3 runs to 11 residues. V dropped 6 bases and J dropped 8 bases, with 8 bases sitting between them. The CDR3 loop is CASRDEEPQHF. The CDR3 DNA sequence: TGTGCCAGCAGGGACGAGGAGCCCCAGCATTTT.

The chain combines TRBV29-1 with TRBJ2-2, with 9 nucleotides matching TRBD2. This CDR3 spans 16 amino acids. V trimming: 5 bases; J trimming: 8 bases; junction bases outside the gene matches: 15. The germline gives CDR1 SQVTM, CDR2 ANQGSEA. The CDR3 region has the DNA TGCAGCGTTCCCGACCATAGCGGGAGAAGGGTTGGGGAGCTGTTTTTT. Amino acid sequence: CSVPDHSGRRVGELFF.

This chain uses TRBV7-9 with TRBJ1-1; D unresolved. V dropped 5 bases and J dropped 0 bases, with 10 bases sitting between them. This CDR3 spans 14 amino acids. Germline V CDR1 and CDR2: SEHNR, FQNEAQ (reference sequence). For the CDR3, the DNA is TGTGCCAGCAGCCCTACCTCATTGAACACTGAAGCTTTCTTT. This gives the protein CASSPTSLNTEAFF.

This chain joins TRBV7-9 and TRBJ2-5; D gene ambiguous. The V end lost 5 bases, the J end lost 0 bases, and 10 bases lay between the germline ends. Germline CDR1 reads SEHNR; CDR2 reads FQNEAQ (reference sequence). The CDR3 spans 14 residues. The CDR3: CASSAARYQETQYF. CDR3 in DNA: TGTGCCAGCAGCGCGGCACGATACCAAGAGACCCAGTACTTC.

The V and J genes are TRBV30 and TRBJ1-3; the D is unclear. The CDR3 sequence is 14 residues long. In germline, CDR1 is GTSNPN, CDR2 SVGIG (reference sequence). V lost 2 bases, J lost 1 base, and 9 bases lay in between. For the CDR3, the DNA is TGTGCCTGGAGTAGGGAGGTTTCTGGAAACACCATATATTTT. Protein sequence: CAWSREVSGNTIYF.

As regards this clone: One end of the junction fails to match germline, which may point to a read error. The J gene is TRBJ1-1, the V gene TRBV7-3, with TRBD1 identical over 7 bases. Germline V CDR1 and CDR2: SGHTA, FQGTGA. The CDR3 runs 11 residues. The CDR3 DNA reads TGTGCCAGCAGCACTCCGTGGGACAGAGTCTTT. Its protein product is CASSTPWDRVF.

The rearrangement links TRBV6-5 to TRBJ1-5; D unclear. Germline CDR1 MNHEY, CDR2 SVGAGI. V was shortened by 9 bases and J by 4 bases, with 16 bases between the two germline ends. The CDR3 totals 14 residues. The CDR3 DNA follows: TGTGCCAGTACCCGGGCCACCCCGAATCAGCCCCAGCATTTT. Translated: CASTRATPNQPQHF.

In DNA, the CDR3 is TGTGCCAGCAGTTACCAGGAATCTAGATACGAGCAGTACTTC. Residues: CASSYQESRYEQYF. The V call is TRBV6-6, the J call TRBJ2-7; D not resolved. The CDR3 runs 14 residues. V was shortened by 2 bases and J by 4 bases, with 12 bases between the two germline ends. From germline, CDR1 is MNHNY and CDR2 SVGAGI (reference sequence).

The rearrangement links TRBV7-6 to TRBJ2-3; D might be TRBD1 or TRBD2, each matching 6 bases. The germline gives CDR1 SGHVS, CDR2 FNYEAQ. This CDR3 is built from 17 residues. The germline V and J ends were trimmed by 6 bases and 4 bases, with 23 bases remaining between them. CDR3 region: CASSKSFGGRGADTQYF. CDR3 DNA: TGTGCCAGCAGTAAATCCTTCGGGGGCAGGGGCGCAGATACGCAGTATTTT.

This clone was seen more than once but under ten times. The chain uses TRBV12-5 and TRBJ1-1, with D unresolved. The CDR3 sequence is 13 residues long. Germline V CDR1 and CDR2: LGHNT, FRNRAP. V was pared by 7 bases and J by 1 base, with 10 bases between. The CDR3 nucleotides read TGTGCTAGTGATAAATCGGGGAACACTGAAGCTTTCTTT. This gives the protein CASDKSGNTEAFF. Supplemented by reference TRBV12-5 and TRBJ1-1, the full variable domain reads DARVTQTPRHKVTEMGQEVTMRCQPILGHNTVFWYRQTMMQGLELLAYFRNRAPLDDSGMPKDRFSAEMPDATLATLKIQPSEPRDSAVYFCASDKSGNTEAFFGQGTRLTVV.

The chain employs TRBV5-5 and TRBJ2-5, with D unresolved. The CDR3 runs to 12 residues. V lost 0 bases, J lost 6 bases, and 6 bases lay in between. In germline, CDR1 is SGHKS, CDR2 YYEKEE (reference sequence). The CDR3: CASSLASKTQYF. In DNA, the CDR3 is TGTGCCAGCAGCTTGGCCTCCAAGACCCAGTACTTC.

In this sample, this clone is medium-sized. The chain is built from TRBV29-1 and TRBJ2-7, with 8 nucleotides matching TRBD1. This CDR3 has 14 amino acids. V shed 4 bases and J 4 bases; nucleotides not matched to a gene: 9. Germline CDR1 and CDR2: SQVTM and ANQGSEA. The CDR3 spells CSVVTRDRLYEQYF. The CDR3, as DNA: TGCAGCGTTGTTACCAGGGACAGGCTTTACGAGCAGTACTTC.

The chain recombines TRBV3-1 (or the pseudogene TRBV3-2) with TRBJ1-5; the D is unclear. CDR3 length equals 14 residues. V lost 2 bases and J 3 bases, leaving 8 bases between the germline ends. Germline V gives CDR1 LGHDT, CDR2 YNNKEL (reference sequence). CDR3 in DNA: TGTGCCAGCAGCCAAAACGCTAACAATCAGCCCCAGCATTTT. Amino acids: CASSQNANNQPQHF.

The V and J genes are TRBV19 and TRBJ1-1; TRBD1 is a possible D gene (6 bases). Germline V CDR1 and CDR2: LNHDA, SQIVND (reference sequence). V lost 5 bases and J lost 0, with 10 bases in between. The CDR3 spans 14 residues. DNA for the CDR3: TGTGCCAGTAGTTTGGACAGTTTGAACACTGAAGCTTTCTTT. The encoded protein is CASSLDSLNTEAFF.

The V call is TRBV4-2, the J call TRBJ2-7; 12 bases line up with TRBD2. The CDR3 contains 18 residues. The junction had 12 bases not matched to a gene; V was cut back by 1 base and J by 5 bases. Germline V gives CDR1 LGHNA, CDR2 YNFKEQ. CDR3 loop: CASSQAGLSGLAGDEQYF. CDR3 sequence (DNA): TGTGCCAGCAGCCAAGCAGGATTGTCGGGACTAGCGGGTGACGAGCAGTACTTC.

The V gene is TRBV14, the J gene TRBJ1-2; 9 bases fit TRBD1. The ends lost 3 bases at V and 4 bases at J; junction bases unmatched: 0. The germline CDR1 and CDR2 sequences are SGHDN and FVKESK. The CDR3 sequence is 13 residues long. As DNA, the CDR3 is TGTGCCAGCAGCCAGGACAGGGGCTATGGCTACACCTTC. Protein sequence: CASSQDRGYGYTF.